These 16 T cell receptor beta chains originate from one sample sequenced in a study of blood T cell repertoires in COVID-19. Profiling relied on immunoSEQ multiplex PCR, and the TCRdb table lists in-frame clones only, not all of them. The repertoire includes about 230,000 clones, approximately 84% of them detected once, and 11% sits in the top ten. Material for sequencing was peripheral blood. The receptors were gathered from a man in his fifties with COVID-19, enrolled during active disease.

V gene TRBV19 combines with J gene TRBJ1-1, with D tentatively TRBD1 (6 bases). The CDR3 consists of 12 residues. Germline V gene lookup returns CDR1 LNHDA and CDR2 SQIVND (reference sequence). V gave up 5 bases and J gave up 7 bases, with 11 bases separating them. The CDR3 sequence is CASSSPTGEAFF. As DNA, the CDR3 is TGTGCCAGTAGTTCACCGACAGGTGAAGCTTTCTTT.

This clone was observed a few times. The chain joins TRBV2 to TRBJ2-7; the match to TRBD1 covers 7 bases. CDR1 SNHLY and CDR2 FYNNEI come from the germline V gene. V gave up 8 bases and J gave up 1 base; unmatched junction bases: 8. This CDR3 is built from 14 residues. The CDR3 coding sequence is TGTGCCAGCTGGAGACAGGGTATATCCTACGAGCAGTACTTC. This gives the protein CASWRQGISYEQYF.

This clone has a handful of counts. The rearrangement joins TRBV19 to TRBJ1-1; weak D call: TRBD1 (6 bases). Trimming took 3 bases from V and 7 from J, leaving 21 bases between them. Germline values: CDR1 LNHDA, CDR2 SQIVND (reference sequence). The CDR3 has 16 amino acids. Here the CDR3 DNA reads TGTGCCAGTAGTATTTGGGGGCGCAATCCCTACGGTGAAGCTTTCTTT. Translating it yields CASSIWGRNPYGEAFF. The full variable domain, with the rest looked up from reference TRBV19 and TRBJ1-1, is DGGITQSPKYLFRKEGQNVTLSCEQNLNHDAMYWYRQDPGQGLRLIYYSQIVNDFQKGDIAEGYSVSREKKESFPLTVTSAQKNPTAFYLCASSIWGRNPYGEAFFGQGTRLTVV.

V usage is TRBV27 and J usage is TRBJ2-2, with 8 bases lining up with TRBD1. CDR3 length: 14 amino acids. Germline CDR1 and CDR2: MNHEY and SMNVEV (reference sequence). J lost 4 bases, V lost 6 bases, and 4 bases had no gene match. The CDR3 region is CASRRQGSTGELFF. As DNA, the CDR3 is TGTGCCAGCAGGCGACAGGGGAGCACCGGGGAGCTGTTTTTT.

V gene TRBV27 combines with J gene TRBJ1-4, with TRBD1 matching over 7 bases. The junction had 6 bases not matched to a gene; V was cut back by 7 bases and J by 7 bases. This CDR3 region has 13 residues. Germline CDR1 and CDR2: MNHEY and SMNVEV (reference sequence). Written as DNA, the CDR3 is TGTGCCAGCAAACAACAGGGGTCTGAAAAACTGTTTTTT. As protein: CASKQQGSEKLFF.

The gene calls are TRBV19 and TRBJ1-3; 7 nucleotides match TRBD1. V was clipped by 2 bases and J by 1 base; unmatched bases: 5. This CDR3 has 16 residues. CDR1 and CDR2 (germline): LNHDA, SQIVND (reference sequence). CDR3 residues: CASSISRGRSGNTIYF. In nucleotides, the CDR3 is TGTGCCAGTAGTATAAGCAGGGGGAGATCTGGAAACACCATATATTTT.

The chain carries TRBV14 and TRBJ1-5; perhaps TRBD1 as D (6 bases). Between the trimmed V and J ends, which lost 0 bases and 0 bases, there was a span of 9 bases. The CDR3 has 16 residues. Looked up from germline, CDR1 is SGHDN and CDR2 is FVKESK. CDR3 in amino acids: CASSQDRTDSNQPQHF. CDR3 in DNA: TGTGCCAGCAGCCAAGACCGGACAGATAGCAATCAGCCCCAGCATTTT.

The CDR3 is CASGRNSGGASEQFF. CDR3 in DNA: TGTGCCAGCGGGCGGAATAGCGGGGGGGCGAGTGAGCAGTTCTTC. The chain has TRBV11-1 and TRBJ2-1; 11 nucleotides match TRBD2. CDR3 length: 15 residues. Looked up from germline, CDR1 is SGHAT and CDR2 is FQDESV (reference sequence). The trim removed 8 bases at V and 9 bases at J, leaving 12 bases unmatched.

V is TRBV5-4 and J is TRBJ1-1; TRBD1 might be the D (5 bases). Germline-derived CDR1 and CDR2 are SGHNT and YYREEE (reference sequence). Trimming shortened V by 4 bases and J by 11 bases, and 24 bases separated the two germline ends. CDR3 length: 15 amino acids. The CDR3 DNA reads TGTGCCAGCAGCCCTACAGGTACGGAGGGGACCGAGGCTTTCTTT. Translation gives CASSPTGTEGTEAFF.

The chain couples TRBV28 to TRBJ1-1; D not resolved. V was cut by 3 bases and J by 2 bases, with 10 bases left in between. CDR3 length equals 14 residues. Germline-derived CDR1 and CDR2 are MDHEN and SYDVKM. The DNA for the CDR3 is TGTGCCAGCAGTTTGGCGGGGAGTAACACTGAAGCTTTCTTT. Amino acids: CASSLAGSNTEAFF.

V gene TRBV28 combines with J gene TRBJ2-3, with 13 bases aligning to TRBD2. Germline CDR1 reads MDHEN; CDR2 reads SYDVKM. The CDR3 length is 18 residues. V shed 6 bases and J 2 bases; nucleotides not matched to a gene: 11. CDR3 sequence (DNA): TGTGCCAGCAGATCACCCCTACTAGCGGGGGGGCACACAGATACGCAGTATTTT. Translation gives CASRSPLLAGGHTDTQYF.

In its sample, this clone was seen a few times. V usage is TRBV10-3 and J usage is TRBJ1-5, with D unresolved. From germline, CDR1 is ENHRY and CDR2 SYGVKD. V gave up 6 bases and J gave up 0 bases, with 9 bases separating them. The length of the CDR3 is 14 residues. CDR3 residues: CAIRDDYSNQPQHF. As DNA, the CDR3 is TGTGCCATCAGGGATGACTATAGCAATCAGCCCCAGCATTTT.

This chain joins TRBV19 and TRBJ2-6; the D gene is possibly TRBD1 (6 bases). CDR3 size: 15 residues. The germline V gene encodes CDR1 LNHDA and CDR2 SQIVND (reference sequence). V lost 3 bases and J lost 3, with 9 bases in between. The CDR3 sequence: CASSIQTGGANVLTF. The CDR3 nucleotides read TGTGCCAGTAGTATCCAGACAGGTGGGGCCAACGTCCTGACTTTC.

This clone was counted only a few times. V is TRBV7-3 and J is TRBJ1-1, with 9 bases that match TRBD1. Germline V gene data show CDR1 as SGHTA and CDR2 as FQGTGA. There are 16 residues in the CDR3. V gave up 0 bases and J gave up 2 bases; unmatched junction bases: 4. Written as DNA, the CDR3 is TGTGCCAGCAGCTTAACCCGGGACAGGGTAAACACTGAAGCTTTCTTT. Its protein product is CASSLTRDRVNTEAFF.

This chain uses TRBV29-1 with TRBJ1-2; D unresolved. The CDR3 is 11 amino acids. Trimming left V 7 bases short and J 4 bases short, with 10 bases between. The germline CDR1 and CDR2 sequences are SQVTM and ANQGSEA. CDR3: CSDEVGYGYTF. The CDR3 region has the DNA TGCAGCGACGAGGTGGGCTATGGCTACACCTTC. Full variable domain (remainder filled in from reference TRBV29-1 and TRBJ1-2): SAVISQKPSRDICQRGTSLTIQCQVDSQVTMMFWYRQQPGQSLTLIATANQGSEATYESGFVIDKFPISRPNLTFSTLTVSNMSPEDSSIYLCSDEVGYGYTFGSGTRLTVV.

The chain links TRBV7-2 to TRBJ2-7; TRBD2 agrees at 12 bases. The CDR3 consists of 14 residues. From germline, CDR1 is SGHTA and CDR2 FQGNSA. V gave up 6 bases and J gave up 4 bases; unmatched junction bases: 4. The CDR3 reads CASSWTSGNYEQYF. In nucleotides, the CDR3 is TGTGCCAGCAGTTGGACTAGCGGGAATTACGAGCAGTACTTC.